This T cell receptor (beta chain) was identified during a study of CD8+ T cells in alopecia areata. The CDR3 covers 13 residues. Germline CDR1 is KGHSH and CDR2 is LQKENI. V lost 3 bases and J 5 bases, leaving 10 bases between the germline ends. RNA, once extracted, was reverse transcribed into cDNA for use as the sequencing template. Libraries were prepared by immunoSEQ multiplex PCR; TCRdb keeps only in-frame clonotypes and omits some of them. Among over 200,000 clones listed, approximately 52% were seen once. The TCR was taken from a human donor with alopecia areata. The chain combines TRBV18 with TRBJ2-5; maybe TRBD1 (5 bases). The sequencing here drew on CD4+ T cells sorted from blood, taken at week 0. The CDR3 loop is CASSPGRDETQYF. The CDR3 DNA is TGTGCCAGCTCACCGGGCAGGGATGAGACCCAGTACTTC.